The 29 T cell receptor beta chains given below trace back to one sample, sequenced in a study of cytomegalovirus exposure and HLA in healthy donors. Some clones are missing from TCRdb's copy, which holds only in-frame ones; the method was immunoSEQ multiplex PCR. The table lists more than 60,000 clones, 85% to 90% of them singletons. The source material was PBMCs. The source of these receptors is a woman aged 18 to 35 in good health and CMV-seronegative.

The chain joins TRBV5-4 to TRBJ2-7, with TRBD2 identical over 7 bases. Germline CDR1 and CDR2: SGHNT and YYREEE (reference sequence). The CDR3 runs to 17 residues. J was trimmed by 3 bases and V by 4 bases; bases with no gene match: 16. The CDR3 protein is CASSPTGPGGSLYEQYF. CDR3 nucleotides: TGTGCCAGCAGCCCTACGGGGCCGGGCGGGAGTCTCTACGAGCAGTACTTC.

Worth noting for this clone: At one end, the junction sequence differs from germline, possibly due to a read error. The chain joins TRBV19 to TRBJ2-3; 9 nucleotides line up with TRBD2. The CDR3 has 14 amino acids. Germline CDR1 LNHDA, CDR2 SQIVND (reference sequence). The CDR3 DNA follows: TGTGCCAGTAGCATAGCGGGAGTAACAGATACGCAGTATTTT. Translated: CASSIAGVTDTQYF.

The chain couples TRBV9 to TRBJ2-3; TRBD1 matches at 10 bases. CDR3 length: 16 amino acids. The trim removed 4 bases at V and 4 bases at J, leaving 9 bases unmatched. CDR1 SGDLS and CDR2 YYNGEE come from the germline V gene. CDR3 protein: CASSPQGTGVADTQYF. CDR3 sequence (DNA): TGTGCCAGCAGCCCCCAGGGGACAGGGGTGGCAGATACGCAGTATTTT.

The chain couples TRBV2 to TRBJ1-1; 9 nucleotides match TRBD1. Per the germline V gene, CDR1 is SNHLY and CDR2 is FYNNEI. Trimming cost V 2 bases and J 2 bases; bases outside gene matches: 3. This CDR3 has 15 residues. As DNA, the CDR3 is TGTGCCAGCAGTGAATTGGGACAGGGTAACACTGAAGCTTTCTTT. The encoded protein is CASSELGQGNTEAFF.

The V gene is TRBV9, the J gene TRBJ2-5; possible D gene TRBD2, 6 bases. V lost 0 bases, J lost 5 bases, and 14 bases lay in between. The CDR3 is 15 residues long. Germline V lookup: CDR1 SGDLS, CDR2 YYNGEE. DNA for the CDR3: TGTGCCAGCAGCGTAGGAAGCGGGCCGAGGGAGACCCAGTACTTC. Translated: CASSVGSGPRETQYF.

Here the CDR3 reads CASTPGSNYGYTF. The CDR3 DNA reads as TGCGCCAGCACCCCAGGGTCAAACTATGGCTACACCTTC. The V gene is TRBV5-1, the J gene TRBJ1-2, with a tentative D call TRBD1 (5 bases). The V gene lost 6 bases and the J gene lost 2 bases, with 11 bases spanning the gap. Germline V CDR1 and CDR2: SGHRS, YFSETQ. The CDR3 extends over 13 amino acids.

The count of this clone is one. CDR3 in DNA: TGTGCCTGGCGGACAGGGGTGGCTGAAGCTTTCTTT. Its translation: CAWRTGVAEAFF. This chain links TRBV30 with TRBJ1-1; 9 bases are shared with TRBD1. V gave up 5 bases and J gave up 6 bases; unmatched junction bases: 4. The CDR3 contains 12 residues. From germline, CDR1 is GTSNPN and CDR2 SVGIG (reference sequence). The full variable domain, its missing parts supplied by reference TRBV30 and TRBJ1-1, is SQTIHQWPATLVQPVGSPLSLECTVEGTSNPNLYWYRQAAGRGLQLLFYSVGIGQISSEVPQNLSASRPQDRQFILSSKKLLLSDSGFYLCAWRTGVAEAFFGQGTRLTVV.

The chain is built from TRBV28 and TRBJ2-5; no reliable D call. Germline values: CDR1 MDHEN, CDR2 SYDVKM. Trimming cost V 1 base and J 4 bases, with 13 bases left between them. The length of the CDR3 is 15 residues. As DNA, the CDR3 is TGTGCCAGCAGTTTATCGGTCCTAGAAGCAGAGACCCAGTACTTC. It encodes CASSLSVLEAETQYF.

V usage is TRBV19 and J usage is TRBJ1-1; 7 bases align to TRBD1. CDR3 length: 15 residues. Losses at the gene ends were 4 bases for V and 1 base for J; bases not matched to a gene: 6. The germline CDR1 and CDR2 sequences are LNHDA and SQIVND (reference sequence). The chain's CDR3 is CASSTTGAPNTEAFF. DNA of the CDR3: TGTGCCAGTAGTACAACAGGGGCACCGAACACTGAAGCTTTCTTT.

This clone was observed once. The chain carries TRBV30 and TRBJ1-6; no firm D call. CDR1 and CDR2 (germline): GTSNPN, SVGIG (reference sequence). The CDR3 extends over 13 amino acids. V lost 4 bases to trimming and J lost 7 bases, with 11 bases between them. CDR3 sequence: CAWTVRGNSPLHF. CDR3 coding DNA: TGTGCCTGGACCGTACGCGGGAATTCACCCCTCCACTTT.

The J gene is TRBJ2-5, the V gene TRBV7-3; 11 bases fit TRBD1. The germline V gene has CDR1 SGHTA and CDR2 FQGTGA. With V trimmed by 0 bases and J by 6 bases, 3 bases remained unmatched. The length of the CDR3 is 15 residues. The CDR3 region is CASSLTGQGAQTQYF. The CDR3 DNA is TGTGCCAGCAGCTTAACAGGACAGGGGGCACAGACCCAGTACTTC.

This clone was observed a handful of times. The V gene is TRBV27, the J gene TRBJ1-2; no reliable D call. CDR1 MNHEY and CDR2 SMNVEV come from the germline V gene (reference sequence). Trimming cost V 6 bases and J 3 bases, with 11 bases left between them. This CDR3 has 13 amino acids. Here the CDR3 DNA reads TGTGCCAGCAGGTCCCTTGAGGACTATGGCTACACCTTC. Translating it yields CASRSLEDYGYTF.

DNA of the CDR3: TGTGCCAGCAGCCCCGGCGTAGCCGGCTTCACTTGGGAGCAGTACTTC. Protein: CASSPGVAGFTWEQYF. This chain joins TRBV13 and TRBJ2-7; D unresolved. This CDR3 is 16 amino acids long. CDR1 and CDR2 (germline): PRHDT, FYEKMQ (reference sequence). V lost 5 bases and J 7 bases, leaving 24 bases between the germline ends. The full variable domain, completed using reference TRBV13 and TRBJ2-7, is AAGVIQSPRHLIKEKRETATLKCYPIPRHDTVYWYQQGPGQDPQFLISFYEKMQSDKGSIPDRFSAQQFSDYHSELNMSSLELGDSALYFCASSPGVAGFTWEQYFGPGTRLTVT.

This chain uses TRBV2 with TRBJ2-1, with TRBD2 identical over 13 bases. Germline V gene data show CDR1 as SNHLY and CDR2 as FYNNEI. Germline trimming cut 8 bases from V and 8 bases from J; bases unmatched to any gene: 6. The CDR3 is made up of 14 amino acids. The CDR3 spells CASGLAGVDDEQFF. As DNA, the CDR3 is TGTGCCAGCGGACTAGCGGGAGTAGACGATGAGCAGTTCTTC.

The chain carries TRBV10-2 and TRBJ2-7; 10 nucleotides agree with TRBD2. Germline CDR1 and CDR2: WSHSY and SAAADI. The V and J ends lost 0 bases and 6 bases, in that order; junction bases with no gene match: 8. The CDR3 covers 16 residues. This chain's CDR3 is CASSESLAGPGGEQYF. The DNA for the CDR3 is TGCGCCAGCAGTGAGTCACTAGCGGGGCCTGGGGGCGAGCAGTACTTC.

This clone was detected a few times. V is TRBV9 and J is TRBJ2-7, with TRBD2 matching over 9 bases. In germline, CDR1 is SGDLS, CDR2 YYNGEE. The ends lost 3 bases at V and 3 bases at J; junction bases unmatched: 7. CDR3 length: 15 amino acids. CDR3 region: CASSEGASGIYEQYF. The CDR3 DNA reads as TGTGCCAGCAGCGAGGGGGCTAGCGGGATCTACGAGCAGTACTTC.

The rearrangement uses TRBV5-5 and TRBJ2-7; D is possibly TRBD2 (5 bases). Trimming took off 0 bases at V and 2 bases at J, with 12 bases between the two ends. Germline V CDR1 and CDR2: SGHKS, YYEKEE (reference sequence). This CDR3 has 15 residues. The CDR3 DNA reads TGTGCCAGCAGCTTGGTGGCGGGCGGCCCCTACGAGCAGTACTTC. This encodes CASSLVAGGPYEQYF.

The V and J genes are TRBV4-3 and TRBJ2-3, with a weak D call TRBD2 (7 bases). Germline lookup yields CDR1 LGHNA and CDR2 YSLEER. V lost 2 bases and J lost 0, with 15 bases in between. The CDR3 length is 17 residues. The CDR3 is CASSQMPGGSSTDTQYF. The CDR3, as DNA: TGCGCCAGCAGCCAAATGCCGGGGGGCTCTAGCACAGATACGCAGTATTTT.

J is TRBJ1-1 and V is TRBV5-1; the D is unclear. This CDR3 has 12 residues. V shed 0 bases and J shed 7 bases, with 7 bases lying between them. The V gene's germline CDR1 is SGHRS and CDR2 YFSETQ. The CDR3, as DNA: TGCGCCAGCAGCTTGGACGAGGGTGAAGCTTTCTTT. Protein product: CASSLDEGEAFF.

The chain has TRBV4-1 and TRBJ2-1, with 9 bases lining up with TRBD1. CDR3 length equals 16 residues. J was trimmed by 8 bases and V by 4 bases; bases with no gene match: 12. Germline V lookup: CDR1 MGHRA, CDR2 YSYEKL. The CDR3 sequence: CASSRGPVTGGDEQFF. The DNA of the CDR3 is TGCGCCAGCAGCCGCGGTCCCGTGACAGGGGGTGATGAGCAGTTCTTC.

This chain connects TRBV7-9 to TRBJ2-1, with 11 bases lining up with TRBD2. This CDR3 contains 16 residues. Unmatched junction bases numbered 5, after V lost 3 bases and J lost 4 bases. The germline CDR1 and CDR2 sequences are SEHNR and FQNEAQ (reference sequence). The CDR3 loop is CASSFGGLAGYNEQFF. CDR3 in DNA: TGTGCCAGCAGCTTTGGCGGACTAGCGGGTTACAATGAGCAGTTCTTC.

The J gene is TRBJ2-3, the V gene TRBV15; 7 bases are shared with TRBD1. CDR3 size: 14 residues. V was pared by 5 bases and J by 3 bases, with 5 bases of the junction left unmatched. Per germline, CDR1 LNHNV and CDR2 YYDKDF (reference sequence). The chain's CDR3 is CATSSGQTTDTQYF. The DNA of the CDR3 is TGTGCCACCAGCTCGGGACAGACTACAGATACGCAGTATTTT. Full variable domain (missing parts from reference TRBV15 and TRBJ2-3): DAMVIQNPRYQVTQFGKPVTLSCSQTLNHNVMYWYQQKSSQAPKLLFHYYDKDFNNEADTPDNFQSRRPNTSFCFLDIRSPGLGDTAMYLCATSSGQTTDTQYFGPGTRLTVL.

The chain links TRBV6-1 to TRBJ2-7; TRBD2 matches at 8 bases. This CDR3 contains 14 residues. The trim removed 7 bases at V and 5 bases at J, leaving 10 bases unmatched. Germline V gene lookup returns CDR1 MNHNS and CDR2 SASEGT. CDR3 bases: TGTGCCAGCACGGACCCCGGGGGGGTCCACGAGCAGTACTTC. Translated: CASTDPGGVHEQYF.

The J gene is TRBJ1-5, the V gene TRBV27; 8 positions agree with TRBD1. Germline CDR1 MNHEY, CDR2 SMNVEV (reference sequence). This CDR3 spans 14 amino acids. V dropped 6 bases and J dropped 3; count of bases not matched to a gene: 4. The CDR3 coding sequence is TGTGCCAGCAGACGGACAGGGACCAATCAGCCCCAGCATTTT. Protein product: CASRRTGTNQPQHF.

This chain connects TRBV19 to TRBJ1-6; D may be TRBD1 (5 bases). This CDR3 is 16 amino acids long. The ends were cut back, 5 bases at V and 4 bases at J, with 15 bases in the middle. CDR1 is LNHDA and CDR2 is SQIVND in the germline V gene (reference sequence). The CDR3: CASSAQGHVYNSPLHF. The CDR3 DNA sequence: TGTGCCAGTAGTGCCCAGGGCCACGTTTATAATTCACCCCTCCACTTT.

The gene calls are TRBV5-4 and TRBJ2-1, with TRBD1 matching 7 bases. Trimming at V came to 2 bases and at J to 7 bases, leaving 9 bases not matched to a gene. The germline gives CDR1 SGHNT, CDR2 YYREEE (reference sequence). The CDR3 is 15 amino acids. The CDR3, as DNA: TGTGCCAGCAGCTTAAAGACAGGGTTCAAGAATGAGCAGTTCTTC. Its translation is CASSLKTGFKNEQFF.

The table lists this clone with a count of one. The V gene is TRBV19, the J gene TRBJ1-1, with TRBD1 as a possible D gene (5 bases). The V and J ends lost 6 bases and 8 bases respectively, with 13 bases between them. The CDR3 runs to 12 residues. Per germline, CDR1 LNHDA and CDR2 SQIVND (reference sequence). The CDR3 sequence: CASSRTGEEAFF. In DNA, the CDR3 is TGTGCCAGTAGCCGCACAGGCGAAGAAGCTTTCTTT.

CDR3: CAISGDNEQFF. Written as DNA, the CDR3 is TGTGCCATCAGTGGAGACAATGAGCAGTTCTTC. This sequence joins TRBV10-3 and TRBJ2-1; D gene unclear. This CDR3 has 11 residues. The ends were cut back, 4 bases at V and 5 bases at J, with 3 bases in the middle. Germline CDR1 and CDR2: ENHRY and SYGVKD.

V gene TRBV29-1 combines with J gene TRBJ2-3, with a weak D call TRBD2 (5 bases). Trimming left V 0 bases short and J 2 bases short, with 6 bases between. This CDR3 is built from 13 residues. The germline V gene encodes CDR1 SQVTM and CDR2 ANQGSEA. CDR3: CSVEDGNTDTQYF. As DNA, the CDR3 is TGCAGCGTTGAAGACGGGAACACAGATACGCAGTATTTT.